This T cell receptor beta chain was sequenced during a study of blood T cell repertoires in COVID-19. At the level of the study: Researchers got acute and convalescent COVID-19 samples from the United States, Italy and Spain. T cells, B-cell-depleted T cells, or PBMCs supplied cDNA or gDNA.

Study processing details: Estimation of nucleated cell counts was performed using reference gene primer amplification. The protocol was immunoSEQ multiplex PCR, while the TCRdb copy is restricted to in-frame clones and leaves out a portion. From that table come the V and J calls and clone size; the DNA was used to work out D and trimming. The sample carries 150,000 to 170,000 clones, 91% recorded once. V dropped 0 bases and J dropped 4; count of bases not matched to a gene: 10. CDR1 is SGHTA, CDR2 FQGNSA, per germline. The CDR3 has 19 residues. The chain uses TRBV7-2 and TRBJ2-3, with 13 bases aligning to TRBD2. Sequenced input: peripheral blood. The TCR originated in a man between 45 and 60 years old with acute or convalescent COVID-19. The CDR3 sequence: CASSLAPGLAGSKADTQYF. As DNA, the CDR3 is TGTGCCAGCAGCTTAGCTCCGGGACTAGCGGGATCAAAGGCAGATACGCAGTATTTT.